The T cell receptor (beta chain) described here comes from a study of blood T cell repertoires in COVID-19. Study at large: From the United States, Italy and Spain came samples of acute and convalescent COVID-19.

Deletions cut 10 bases from V and 2 bases from J, with 15 bases between. The CDR3 spans 14 residues. CDR1 and CDR2 from the germline V gene are WSHSY and SAAADI. Patients from Seattle were sampled longitudinally, starting during active infection. Authors' analysis steps: Reference gene primer amplification in the assay estimated nucleated cell counts. Generated by immunoSEQ multiplex PCR, the TCRdb table keeps only in-frame clones and is missing some. The V and J calls and clone size come from that table; D and trimming were worked out from the DNA. The sample yields about 370,000 clones, 70% to 90% seen once.

The chain uses TRBV10-2 and TRBJ1-5, with D possibly being TRBD1 (5 bases). The sequencing input was peripheral blood. This receptor was taken from a woman in her twenties or thirties with COVID-19, enrolled during active disease. CDR3 sequence reads: CATRPGYRNQPQHF. CDR3 sequence (DNA): TGCGCCACGAGACCAGGGTATCGCAATCAGCCCCAGCATTTT.